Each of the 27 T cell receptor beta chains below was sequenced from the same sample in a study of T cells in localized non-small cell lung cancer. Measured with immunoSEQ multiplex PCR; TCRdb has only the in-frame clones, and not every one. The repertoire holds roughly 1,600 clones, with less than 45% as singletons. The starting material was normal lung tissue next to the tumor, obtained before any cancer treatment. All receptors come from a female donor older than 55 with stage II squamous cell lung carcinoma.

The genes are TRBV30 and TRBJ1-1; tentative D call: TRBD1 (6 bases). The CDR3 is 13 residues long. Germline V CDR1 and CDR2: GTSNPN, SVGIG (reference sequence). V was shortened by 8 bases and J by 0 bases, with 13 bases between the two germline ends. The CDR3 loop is CARQVDMNTEAFF. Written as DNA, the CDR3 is TGTGCCCGACAGGTCGACATGAACACTGAAGCTTTCTTT.

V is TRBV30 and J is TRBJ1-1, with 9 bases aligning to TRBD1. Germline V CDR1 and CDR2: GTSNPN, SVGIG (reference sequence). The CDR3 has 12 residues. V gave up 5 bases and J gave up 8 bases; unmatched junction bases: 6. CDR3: CAWGRGQGEAFF. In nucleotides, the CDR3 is TGTGCCTGGGGAAGGGGACAGGGAGAAGCTTTCTTT.

CDR3 DNA: TGTGCCAGCAGCCCTACAGGTTCCTATGGCTACACCTTC. This translates into CASSPTGSYGYTF. V usage is TRBV6-8 and J usage is TRBJ1-2; D perhaps matches TRBD1 (5 bases). V was shortened by 6 bases and J by 4 bases, with 12 bases between the two germline ends. Germline loops: CDR1 MNHGY, CDR2 SAAAGT. This CDR3 has 13 amino acids.

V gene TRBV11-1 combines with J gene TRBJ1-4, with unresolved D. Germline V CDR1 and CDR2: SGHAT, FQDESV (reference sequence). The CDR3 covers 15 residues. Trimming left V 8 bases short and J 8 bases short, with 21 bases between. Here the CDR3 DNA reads TGTGCCAGCGGCACGGGGTTGGGAGGGAGCGAAAAACTGTTTTTT. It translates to CASGTGLGGSEKLFF.

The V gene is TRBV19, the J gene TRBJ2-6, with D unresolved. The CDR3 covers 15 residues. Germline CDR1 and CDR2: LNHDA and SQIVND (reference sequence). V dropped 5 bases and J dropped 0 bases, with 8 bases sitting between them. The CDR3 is CASSPGRSGANVLTF. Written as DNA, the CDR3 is TGTGCCAGTAGTCCGGGTCGCTCTGGGGCCAACGTCCTGACTTTC.

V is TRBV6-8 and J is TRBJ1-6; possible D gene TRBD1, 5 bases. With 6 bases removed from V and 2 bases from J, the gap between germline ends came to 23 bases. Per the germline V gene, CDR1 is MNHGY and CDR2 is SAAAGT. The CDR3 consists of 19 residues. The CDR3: CASSFSGGGTQPYNSPLHF. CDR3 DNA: TGTGCCAGCAGCTTCTCCGGGGGGGGTACACAACCCTATAATTCACCCCTCCACTTT.

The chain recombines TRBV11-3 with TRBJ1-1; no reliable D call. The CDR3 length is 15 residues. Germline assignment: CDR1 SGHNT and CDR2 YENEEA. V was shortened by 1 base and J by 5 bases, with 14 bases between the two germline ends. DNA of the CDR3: TGTGCCAGCAGCTTAGTCCGGGCCGTCGGGACTGAAGCTTTCTTT. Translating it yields CASSLVRAVGTEAFF.

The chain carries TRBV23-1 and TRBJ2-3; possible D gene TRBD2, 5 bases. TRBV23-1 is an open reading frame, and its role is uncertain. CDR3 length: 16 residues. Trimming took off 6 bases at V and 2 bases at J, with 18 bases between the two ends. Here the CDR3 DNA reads TGCGCCAGCAGCCAAGATCCCCCGGGGTTCACAGATACGCAGTATTTT. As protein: CASSQDPPGFTDTQYF.

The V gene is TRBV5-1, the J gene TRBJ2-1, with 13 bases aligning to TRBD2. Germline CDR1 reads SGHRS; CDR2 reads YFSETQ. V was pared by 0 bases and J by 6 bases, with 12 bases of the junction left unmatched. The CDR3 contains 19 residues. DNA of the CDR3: TGCGCCAGCAGCTTGGCCGTCGGCGGGACTAGCGGGGTAGTCAATGAGCAGTTCTTC. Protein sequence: CASSLAVGGTSGVVNEQFF. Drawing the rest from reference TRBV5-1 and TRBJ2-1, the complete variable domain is KAGVTQTPRYLIKTRGQQVTLSCSPISGHRSVSWYQQTPGQGLQFLFEYFSETQRNKGNFPGRFSGRQFSNSRSEMNVSTLELGDSALYLCASSLAVGGTSGVVNEQFFGPGTRLTVL.

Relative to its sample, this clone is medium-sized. In nucleotides, the CDR3 is TGTGCCAGCAGCTTAAGTCAACAGGGCTCAAAGTATGGCTACACCTTC. Amino acid sequence: CASSLSQQGSKYGYTF. The V gene is TRBV11-3, the J gene TRBJ1-2; perhaps TRBD1 as D (6 bases). Trimming removed 2 bases from V and 5 bases from J, with 18 bases in between. Looked up from germline, CDR1 is SGHNT and CDR2 is YENEEA. The CDR3 totals 16 residues.

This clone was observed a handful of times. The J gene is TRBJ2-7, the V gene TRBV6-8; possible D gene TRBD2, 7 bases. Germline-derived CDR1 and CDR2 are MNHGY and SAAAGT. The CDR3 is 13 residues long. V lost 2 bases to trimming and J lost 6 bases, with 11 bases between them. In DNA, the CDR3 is TGTGCCAGCAGTTACAGGGGGGGTGGCGAGCAGTACTTC. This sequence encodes CASSYRGGGEQYF.

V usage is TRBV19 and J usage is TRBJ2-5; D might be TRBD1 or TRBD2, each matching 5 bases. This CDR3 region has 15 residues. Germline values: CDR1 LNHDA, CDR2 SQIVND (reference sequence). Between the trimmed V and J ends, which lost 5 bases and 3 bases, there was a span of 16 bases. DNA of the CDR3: TGTGCCAGTAGTGAATCCGGGACGGTAAAAGAGACCCAGTACTTC. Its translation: CASSESGTVKETQYF.

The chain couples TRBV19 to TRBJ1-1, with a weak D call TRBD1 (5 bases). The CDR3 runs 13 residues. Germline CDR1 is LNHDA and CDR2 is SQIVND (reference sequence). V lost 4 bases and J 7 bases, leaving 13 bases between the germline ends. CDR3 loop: CASSTDRSIEAFF. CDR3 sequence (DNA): TGTGCCAGTAGTACCGACAGATCTATTGAAGCTTTCTTT.

DNA for the CDR3: TGTGCCAGTAGTATCCAGGGTAGAATCGGCAATCAGCCCCAGCATTTT. As protein: CASSIQGRIGNQPQHF. The chain uses TRBV19 and TRBJ1-5, with a tentative D call TRBD1 (5 bases). V was pared by 3 bases and J by 2 bases, with 14 bases between. This CDR3 region has 16 residues. Germline V gene data show CDR1 as LNHDA and CDR2 as SQIVND (reference sequence).

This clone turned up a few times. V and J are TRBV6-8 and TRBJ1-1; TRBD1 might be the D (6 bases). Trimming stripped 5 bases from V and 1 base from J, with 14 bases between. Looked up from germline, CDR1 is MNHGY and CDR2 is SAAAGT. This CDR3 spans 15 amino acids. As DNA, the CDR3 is TGTGCCAGCAGTCCTCAAGAGGGGGGGAACACTGAAGCTTTCTTT. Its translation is CASSPQEGGNTEAFF.

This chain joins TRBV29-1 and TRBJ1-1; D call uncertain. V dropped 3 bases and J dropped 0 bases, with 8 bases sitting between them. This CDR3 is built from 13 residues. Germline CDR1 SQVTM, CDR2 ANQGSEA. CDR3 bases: TGCAGCGTTGAGGGAGCCATGAACACTGAAGCTTTCTTT. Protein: CSVEGAMNTEAFF. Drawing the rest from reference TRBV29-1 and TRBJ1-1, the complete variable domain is SAVISQKPSRDICQRGTSLTIQCQVDSQVTMMFWYRQQPGQSLTLIATANQGSEATYESGFVIDKFPISRPNLTFSTLTVSNMSPEDSSIYLCSVEGAMNTEAFFGQGTRLTVV.

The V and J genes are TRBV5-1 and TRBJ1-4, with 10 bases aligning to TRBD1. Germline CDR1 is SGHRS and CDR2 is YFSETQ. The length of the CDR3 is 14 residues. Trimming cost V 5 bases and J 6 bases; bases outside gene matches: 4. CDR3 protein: CASSGGQGYEKLFF. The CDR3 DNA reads TGCGCCAGCAGTGGGGGACAGGGGTATGAAAAACTGTTTTTT.

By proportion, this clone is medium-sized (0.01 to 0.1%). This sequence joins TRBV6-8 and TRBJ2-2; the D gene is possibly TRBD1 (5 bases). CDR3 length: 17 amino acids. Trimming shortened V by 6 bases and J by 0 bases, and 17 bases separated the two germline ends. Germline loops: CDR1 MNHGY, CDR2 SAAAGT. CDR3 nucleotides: TGTGCCAGCAGCCGCAAAGGGGTCGGATCGAACACCGGGGAGCTGTTTTTT. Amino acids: CASSRKGVGSNTGELFF.

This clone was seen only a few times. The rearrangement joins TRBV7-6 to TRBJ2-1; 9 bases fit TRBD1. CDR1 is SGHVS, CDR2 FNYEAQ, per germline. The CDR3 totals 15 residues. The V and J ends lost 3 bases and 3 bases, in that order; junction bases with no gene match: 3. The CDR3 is CASSLGQGVYNEQFF. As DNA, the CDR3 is TGTGCCAGCAGCTTGGGACAGGGTGTCTACAATGAGCAGTTCTTC.

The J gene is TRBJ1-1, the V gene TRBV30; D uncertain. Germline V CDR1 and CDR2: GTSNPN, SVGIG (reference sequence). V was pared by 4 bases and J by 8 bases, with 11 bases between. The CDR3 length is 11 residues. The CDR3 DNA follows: TGTGCCTGGATGCAATTGCGGGAAGCTTTCTTT. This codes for CAWMQLREAFF.

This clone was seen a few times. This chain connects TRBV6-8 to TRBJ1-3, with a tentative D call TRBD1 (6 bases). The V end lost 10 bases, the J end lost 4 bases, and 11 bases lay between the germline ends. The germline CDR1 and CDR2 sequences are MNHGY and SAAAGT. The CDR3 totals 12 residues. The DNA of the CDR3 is TGTGCCACCAGCAGGGGAGGAAACACCATATATTTT. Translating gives CATSRGGNTIYF.

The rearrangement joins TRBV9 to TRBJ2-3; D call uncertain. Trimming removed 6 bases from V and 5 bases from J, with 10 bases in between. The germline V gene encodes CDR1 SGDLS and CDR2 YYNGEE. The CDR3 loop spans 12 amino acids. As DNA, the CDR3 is TGTGCCAGCACCGGAGAAAGAGATACGCAGTATTTT. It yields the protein CASTGERDTQYF.

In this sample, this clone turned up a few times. CDR3 protein: CASRPPGSGGAADTQYF. The CDR3 region has the DNA TGTGCCAGCAGACCCCCGGGGAGCGGGGGGGCCGCAGATACGCAGTATTTT. The J gene is TRBJ2-3, the V gene TRBV11-1; 10 nucleotides align to TRBD2. V trimming: 6 bases; J trimming: 4 bases; junction bases outside the gene matches: 13. The CDR3 is made up of 17 amino acids. From germline, CDR1 is SGHAT and CDR2 FQDESV (reference sequence).

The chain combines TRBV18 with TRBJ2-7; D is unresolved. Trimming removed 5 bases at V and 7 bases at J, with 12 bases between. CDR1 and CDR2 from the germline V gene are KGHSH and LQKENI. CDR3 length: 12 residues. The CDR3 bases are TGTGCCAGCTCAACAAGACCAGATGAGCAGTACTTC. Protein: CASSTRPDEQYF.

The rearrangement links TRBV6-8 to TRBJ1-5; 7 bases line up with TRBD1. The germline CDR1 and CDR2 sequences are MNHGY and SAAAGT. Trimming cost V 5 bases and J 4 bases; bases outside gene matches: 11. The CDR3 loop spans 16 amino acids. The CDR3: CASSTPETGYNQPQHF. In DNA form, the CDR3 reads TGTGCCAGCAGTACCCCCGAGACAGGGTATAATCAGCCCCAGCATTTT.

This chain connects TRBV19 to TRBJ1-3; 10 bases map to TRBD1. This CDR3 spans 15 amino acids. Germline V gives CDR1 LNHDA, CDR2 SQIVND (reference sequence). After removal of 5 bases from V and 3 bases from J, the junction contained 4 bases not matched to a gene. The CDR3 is CASSPDRGYGNTIYF. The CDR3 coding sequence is TGTGCCAGTAGTCCGGACAGGGGGTATGGAAACACCATATATTTT.

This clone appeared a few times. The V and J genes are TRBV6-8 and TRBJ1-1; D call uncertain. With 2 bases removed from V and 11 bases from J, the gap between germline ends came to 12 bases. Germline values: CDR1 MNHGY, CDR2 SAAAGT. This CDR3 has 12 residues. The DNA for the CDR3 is TGTGCCAGCAGTTACCTCCCCGGTCTGGCTTTCTTT. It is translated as CASSYLPGLAFF.